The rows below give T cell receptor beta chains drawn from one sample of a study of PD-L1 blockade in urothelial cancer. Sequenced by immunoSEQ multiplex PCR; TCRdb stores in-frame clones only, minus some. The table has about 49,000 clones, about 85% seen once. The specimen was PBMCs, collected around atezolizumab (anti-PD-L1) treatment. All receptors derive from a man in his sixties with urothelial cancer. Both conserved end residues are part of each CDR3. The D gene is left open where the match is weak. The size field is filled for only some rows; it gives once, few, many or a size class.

cdr3_nt: TGTGCCAGCAGTTACTCGGGACAGGGAGTAGGTGGCTACACCTTC; cdr3_aa: CASSYSGQGVGGYTF; d_call: TRBD1; clone_size: few; v_call: TRBV6-5; cdr3_length: 15; j_call: TRBJ1-2
cdr3_nt: TGTGCCAGCTCACTAATAGCGGGGCCAAGCTCCTACAATGAGCAGTTCTTC; cdr3_aa: CASSLIAGPSSYNEQFF; d_call: TRBD2; clone_size: .; v_call: TRBV18; cdr3_length: 17; j_call: TRBJ2-1
cdr3_nt: TGTGCCTGGAGTGTATTGGGGCCACTAGCGGCCCTCACAGATACGCAGTATTTT; cdr3_aa: CAWSVLGPLAALTDTQYF; d_call: TRBD2; clone_size: .; v_call: TRBV30; cdr3_length: 18; j_call: TRBJ2-3
cdr3_nt: TGTGCCAGCAGTGACCCACCAGGGGGCGCGAATCAGCCCCAGCATTTT; cdr3_aa: CASSDPPGGANQPQHF; d_call: TRBD1; clone_size: .; v_call: TRBV6-4; cdr3_length: 16; j_call: TRBJ1-5
cdr3_nt: TGTGCCAGCCGCAGGCGGCGCCTGTATAATTCACCCCTCCACTTT; cdr3_aa: CASRRRRLYNSPLHF; d_call: .; clone_size: .; v_call: TRBV21-1; cdr3_length: 15; j_call: TRBJ1-6
cdr3_nt: TGTGCCATCAGTGACTTGTATAGCAATCAGCCCCAGCATTTT; cdr3_aa: CAISDLYSNQPQHF; d_call: .; clone_size: .; v_call: TRBV10-3; cdr3_length: 14; j_call: TRBJ1-5
cdr3_nt: TGTGCCAGCAGCTTAGGGGGCCCGAACACTGAAGCTTTCTTT; cdr3_aa: CASSLGGPNTEAFF; d_call: TRBD1; clone_size: .; v_call: TRBV5-4; cdr3_length: 14; j_call: TRBJ1-1
cdr3_nt: TGCGCCAGCAGTGAGCCTCAGGGCGGGGGAGGTGAGACCCAGTACTTC; cdr3_aa: CASSEPQGGGGETQYF; d_call: TRBD2; clone_size: once; v_call: TRBV10-1; cdr3_length: 16; j_call: TRBJ2-5
cdr3_nt: TGTGCCAGCAGCTTAGTCTCTAGCGGGGGTGGCGAGCAGTACTTC; cdr3_aa: CASSLVSSGGGEQYF; d_call: TRBD2; clone_size: once; v_call: TRBV11-2; cdr3_length: 15; j_call: TRBJ2-7
cdr3_nt: TGTGCCAGCAGCTTAGCGCTGGGGGCGTATGGCTACACCTTC; cdr3_aa: CASSLALGAYGYTF; d_call: .; clone_size: .; v_call: TRBV7-2; cdr3_length: 14; j_call: TRBJ1-2
cdr3_nt: TGTGCCAGCAGCTTAGTGTTGGGGGGGGTGGGGCAGTTCTTC; cdr3_aa: CASSLVLGGVGQFF; d_call: TRBD2; clone_size: .; v_call: TRBV7-9; cdr3_length: 14; j_call: TRBJ2-1
cdr3_nt: TGTGCCGCCTTAGACAGTTCCATAGCCAAAAACATTCAGTACTTC; cdr3_aa: CAALDSSIAKNIQYF; d_call: .; clone_size: once; v_call: TRBV7-3; cdr3_length: 15; j_call: TRBJ2-4
cdr3_nt: TGTGCCAGCAGCCCTCACGAACAGGGAGCCAAAAACATTCAGTACTTC; cdr3_aa: CASSPHEQGAKNIQYF; d_call: .; clone_size: .; v_call: TRBV7-9; cdr3_length: 16; j_call: TRBJ2-4
cdr3_nt: TGTGCCAGCAGCCCCAATGGCGGGGGTAAAGATACGCAGTATTTT; cdr3_aa: CASSPNGGGKDTQYF; d_call: TRBD2; clone_size: .; v_call: TRBV7-3; cdr3_length: 15; j_call: TRBJ2-3
cdr3_nt: TGTGCCATCAGTGATCCCTCGGGTTGGGACAGGGGCTCCTACGAGCAGTACTTC; cdr3_aa: CAISDPSGWDRGSYEQYF; d_call: TRBD1; clone_size: .; v_call: TRBV10-3; cdr3_length: 18; j_call: TRBJ2-7
cdr3_nt: TGTGCCAGCAGCGTAGGAGGGGGGGCTGACGAGCAGTACTTC; cdr3_aa: CASSVGGGADEQYF; d_call: .; clone_size: once; v_call: TRBV9; cdr3_length: 14; j_call: TRBJ2-7
cdr3_nt: TGTGCCAGCAGTGTCCTCAGACAGGGGTCCTCCTACGAGCAGTACTTC; cdr3_aa: CASSVLRQGSSYEQYF; d_call: TRBD1; clone_size: .; v_call: TRBV5-5; cdr3_length: 16; j_call: TRBJ2-7
cdr3_nt: TGTGCCACGAACAAGGACAGAAGGCTTTTGAACACTGAAGCTTTCTTT; cdr3_aa: CATNKDRRLLNTEAFF; d_call: .; clone_size: .; v_call: TRBV7-6; cdr3_length: 16; j_call: TRBJ1-1
cdr3_nt: TGCGCCAGCAGCCCCGGTAGGGGACAAAACGAAAAACTGTTTTTT; cdr3_aa: CASSPGRGQNEKLFF; d_call: .; clone_size: few; v_call: TRBV5-1; cdr3_length: 15; j_call: TRBJ1-4
cdr3_nt: TGTGCCAGCACCTACTCTTTGAGCTCCTATAATTCACCCCTCCACTTT; cdr3_aa: CASTYSLSSYNSPLHF; d_call: .; clone_size: .; v_call: TRBV2; cdr3_length: 16; j_call: TRBJ1-6
cdr3_nt: TGTGCCAGTAGTATGCTCCGGACAGGGCTCTATGGCTACACCTTC; cdr3_aa: CASSMLRTGLYGYTF; d_call: TRBD1; clone_size: .; v_call: TRBV19; cdr3_length: 15; j_call: TRBJ1-2
cdr3_nt: TGTGCCAGCAGCTTACTAGCGGGGGGTCCCCGGGAGACCCAGTACTTC; cdr3_aa: CASSLLAGGPRETQYF; d_call: TRBD2; clone_size: once; v_call: TRBV7-9; cdr3_length: 16; j_call: TRBJ2-5
cdr3_nt: TGTGCCAGCAGTTCCGACAGGGGCTATGGCTACACCTTC; cdr3_aa: CASSSDRGYGYTF; d_call: TRBD1; clone_size: .; v_call: TRBV5-4; cdr3_length: 13; j_call: TRBJ1-2
cdr3_nt: TGTGCCAGCAGTGTCCGGACATCGAACACTGAAGCTTTCTTT; cdr3_aa: CASSVRTSNTEAFF; d_call: .; clone_size: few; v_call: TRBV2; cdr3_length: 14; j_call: TRBJ1-1
cdr3_nt: TGTGCCAGCAGTGATCCGACAGGGAGGTCTCGCGAGCAGTACTTC; cdr3_aa: CASSDPTGRSREQYF; d_call: .; clone_size: .; v_call: TRBV6-6; cdr3_length: 15; j_call: TRBJ2-7
cdr3_nt: TGCGCCAGCAGCCAAGACCCCCAACGGGGGGTGGCAGATACGCAGTATTTT; cdr3_aa: CASSQDPQRGVADTQYF; d_call: TRBD2; clone_size: .; v_call: TRBV4-1; cdr3_length: 17; j_call: TRBJ2-3
cdr3_nt: TGTGCCAGCAGCCCCACCCCCGGGAACTCTGGAAACACCATATATTTT; cdr3_aa: CASSPTPGNSGNTIYF; d_call: .; clone_size: once; v_call: TRBV9; cdr3_length: 16; j_call: TRBJ1-3
cdr3_nt: TGCGCCAGCAGCTTGGGACAGGCTTTATTCTCCTACGAGCAGTACTTC; cdr3_aa: CASSLGQALFSYEQYF; d_call: .; clone_size: few; v_call: TRBV5-1; cdr3_length: 16; j_call: TRBJ2-7
cdr3_nt: TGTGCCAGCAGCTCAGCTAGCGGGGGGTCGAACACCGGGGAGCTGTTTTTT; cdr3_aa: CASSSASGGSNTGELFF; d_call: TRBD2; clone_size: .; v_call: TRBV5-4; cdr3_length: 17; j_call: TRBJ2-2
cdr3_nt: TGTGCCAGCAGCTTAGGATCAGGGTTCACCGGGGAGCTGTTTTTT; cdr3_aa: CASSLGSGFTGELFF; d_call: .; clone_size: .; v_call: TRBV7-6; cdr3_length: 15; j_call: TRBJ2-2
cdr3_nt: TGTGCCAGCAGCTTGCTAGGGGGACAGGGGGCATTTGGCTACACCTTC; cdr3_aa: CASSLLGGQGAFGYTF; d_call: TRBD1; clone_size: .; v_call: TRBV5-6; cdr3_length: 16; j_call: TRBJ1-2
cdr3_nt: TGTGCCAGCTCACCAGGCTCGGGGTCACAAGAGACCCAGTACTTC; cdr3_aa: CASSPGSGSQETQYF; d_call: .; clone_size: .; v_call: TRBV18; cdr3_length: 15; j_call: TRBJ2-5
cdr3_nt: TGTGCCAGCAGTGGGGGGACAGGGTGGACCGGGGAGCTGTTTTTT; cdr3_aa: CASSGGTGWTGELFF; d_call: TRBD1; clone_size: .; v_call: TRBV6-1; cdr3_length: 15; j_call: TRBJ2-2
cdr3_nt: TGTGCCAGCAGCTTAAAAGGGGGCTCTGGGGCCAACGTCCTGACTTTC; cdr3_aa: CASSLKGGSGANVLTF; d_call: .; clone_size: .; v_call: TRBV7-3; cdr3_length: 16; j_call: TRBJ2-6
cdr3_nt: TGTGCCAGCAGCTTTCCAGGGGGCTACAATGAGCAGTTCTTC; cdr3_aa: CASSFPGGYNEQFF; d_call: TRBD1; clone_size: .; v_call: TRBV7-9; cdr3_length: 14; j_call: TRBJ2-1
cdr3_nt: TGCGCCAGCAGCCAAGATTTGGGCAGGGGCACAGATACGCAGTATTTT; cdr3_aa: CASSQDLGRGTDTQYF; d_call: .; clone_size: .; v_call: TRBV4-3; cdr3_length: 16; j_call: TRBJ2-3
cdr3_nt: TGTGCCAGCAAGGGGCGGATGCATAGCAATCAGCCCCAGCATTTT; cdr3_aa: CASKGRMHSNQPQHF; d_call: .; clone_size: .; v_call: TRBV6-1; cdr3_length: 15; j_call: TRBJ1-5
cdr3_nt: TGTGCCAGCAGCCCCCGGGCGGGGGCTGGAAACACCATATATTTT; cdr3_aa: CASSPRAGAGNTIYF; d_call: .; clone_size: .; v_call: TRBV5-4; cdr3_length: 15; j_call: TRBJ1-3
cdr3_nt: TGTGCCAGCAGCGGACCAAGGACTAGCGGGGGGGTATTCACAGATACGCAGTATTTT; cdr3_aa: CASSGPRTSGGVFTDTQYF; d_call: TRBD2; clone_size: .; v_call: TRBV7-6; cdr3_length: 19; j_call: TRBJ2-3
cdr3_nt: TGTGCCAGCAGCTTGTCAGGGCGGGGGCTGTCTAATGAAAAACTGTTTTTT; cdr3_aa: CASSLSGRGLSNEKLFF; d_call: .; clone_size: .; v_call: TRBV5-4; cdr3_length: 17; j_call: TRBJ1-4
cdr3_nt: TGTGCCAGCAGCCCGGGACAGGGTGGAAACACCATATATTTT; cdr3_aa: CASSPGQGGNTIYF; d_call: TRBD1; clone_size: .; v_call: TRBV7-8; cdr3_length: 14; j_call: TRBJ1-3
cdr3_nt: TGTGCCAGCAGCTCGTACAGGGGGCATCTCGAGCAGTACTTC; cdr3_aa: CASSSYRGHLEQYF; d_call: TRBD1; clone_size: few; v_call: TRBV7-9; cdr3_length: 14; j_call: TRBJ2-7
cdr3_nt: TGTGCCAGCAGCCGGGGACTAGGGCCCCAGCATTTT; cdr3_aa: CASSRGLGPQHF; d_call: .; clone_size: .; v_call: TRBV11-2; cdr3_length: 12; j_call: TRBJ1-5
cdr3_nt: TGTGCCAGCAGCTTGGAGGGGGCGCGGACTGAAGCTTTCTTT; cdr3_aa: CASSLEGARTEAFF; d_call: TRBD1; clone_size: .; v_call: TRBV7-3; cdr3_length: 14; j_call: TRBJ1-1
cdr3_nt: TGTGCCAGCAGCCTAACTAGGACAGGGGGAAACTATGGCTACACCTTC; cdr3_aa: CASSLTRTGGNYGYTF; d_call: TRBD1; clone_size: .; v_call: TRBV27; cdr3_length: 16; j_call: TRBJ1-2
cdr3_nt: TGTGCCAGCTCACCAAACTCGGTGAGGCGTAACTATGGCTACACCTTC; cdr3_aa: CASSPNSVRRNYGYTF; d_call: .; clone_size: .; v_call: TRBV18; cdr3_length: 16; j_call: TRBJ1-2
cdr3_nt: TGTGCCAGCAGCCCTCGGAGGGAATCCTATAATTCACCCCTCCACTTT; cdr3_aa: CASSPRRESYNSPLHF; d_call: .; clone_size: .; v_call: TRBV7-2; cdr3_length: 16; j_call: TRBJ1-6
cdr3_nt: TGTGCCAGCAGCTTGACAGGGATCACCTACGAGCAGTACTTC; cdr3_aa: CASSLTGITYEQYF; d_call: .; clone_size: .; v_call: TRBV5-6; cdr3_length: 14; j_call: TRBJ2-7
cdr3_nt: TGCGCCAGCAGCCAAGATAGGGGGACAGCCTCCTACGAGCAGTACTTC; cdr3_aa: CASSQDRGTASYEQYF; d_call: TRBD1; clone_size: .; v_call: TRBV4-1; cdr3_length: 16; j_call: TRBJ2-7
cdr3_nt: TGTGCCTGGAGAGCAGGAAACACCATATATTTT; cdr3_aa: CAWRAGNTIYF; d_call: .; clone_size: .; v_call: TRBV30; cdr3_length: 11; j_call: TRBJ1-3
cdr3_nt: TGTGCCAGCGTTGAGGAGGGGCCCACAGATACGCAGTATTTT; cdr3_aa: CASVEEGPTDTQYF; d_call: .; clone_size: .; v_call: TRBV28; cdr3_length: 14; j_call: TRBJ2-3
cdr3_nt: TGTGCCAGCAGCTTCGTGCAGGGGGCAGGAGGAGAGACCCAGTACTTC; cdr3_aa: CASSFVQGAGGETQYF; d_call: TRBD1; clone_size: .; v_call: TRBV5-4; cdr3_length: 16; j_call: TRBJ2-5